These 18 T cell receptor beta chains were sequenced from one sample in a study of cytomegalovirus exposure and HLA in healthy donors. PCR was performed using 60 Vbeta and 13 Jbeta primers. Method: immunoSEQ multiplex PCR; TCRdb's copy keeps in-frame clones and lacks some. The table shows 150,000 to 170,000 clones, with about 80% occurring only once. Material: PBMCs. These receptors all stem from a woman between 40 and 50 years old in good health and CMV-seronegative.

CDR3 residues: CASSRTSEAGELFF. CDR3 nucleotides: TGTGCCAGCAGTCGGACTAGTGAGGCCGGGGAGCTGTTTTTT. This sequence joins TRBV6-5 and TRBJ2-2, with 7 bases identical to TRBD2. The V gene end was trimmed by 5 bases and the J gene end by 6 bases; junction bases not matched to a gene: 6. Germline values: CDR1 MNHEY, CDR2 SVGAGI. The CDR3 loop spans 14 amino acids.

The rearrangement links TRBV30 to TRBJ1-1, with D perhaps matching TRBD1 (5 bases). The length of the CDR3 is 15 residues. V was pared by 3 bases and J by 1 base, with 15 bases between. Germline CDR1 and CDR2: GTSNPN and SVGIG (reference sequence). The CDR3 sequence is CAWRGRRGGNTEAFF. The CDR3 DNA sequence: TGTGCCTGGAGGGGCCGGCGGGGGGGGAACACTGAAGCTTTCTTT.

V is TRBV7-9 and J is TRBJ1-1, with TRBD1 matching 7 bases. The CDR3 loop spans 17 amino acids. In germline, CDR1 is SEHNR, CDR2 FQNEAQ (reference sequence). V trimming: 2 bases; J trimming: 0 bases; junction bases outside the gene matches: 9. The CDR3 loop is CASSLPRQGPMNTEAFF. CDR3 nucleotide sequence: TGTGCCAGCAGCTTACCCAGACAGGGACCCATGAACACTGAAGCTTTCTTT.

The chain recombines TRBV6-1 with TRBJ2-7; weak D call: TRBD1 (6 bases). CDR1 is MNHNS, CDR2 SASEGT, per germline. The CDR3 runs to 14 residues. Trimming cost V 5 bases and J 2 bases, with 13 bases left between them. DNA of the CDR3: TGTGCCAGCAGTATACAGGGAGAGGCCTACGAGCAGTACTTC. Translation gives CASSIQGEAYEQYF.

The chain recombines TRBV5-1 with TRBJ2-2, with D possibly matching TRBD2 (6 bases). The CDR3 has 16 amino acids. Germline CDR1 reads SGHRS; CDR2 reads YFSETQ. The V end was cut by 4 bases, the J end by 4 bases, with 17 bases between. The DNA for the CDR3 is TGCGCCAGCAGCCCAACCCCGGGGGTAATCACCGGGGAGCTGTTTTTT. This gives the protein CASSPTPGVITGELFF.

The CDR3 DNA follows: TGTGCCATCAGTGGACAGATGAACACTGAAGCTTTCTTT. It translates to CAISGQMNTEAFF. V gene TRBV10-3 combines with J gene TRBJ1-1; D might be TRBD1 (5 bases). From germline, CDR1 is ENHRY and CDR2 SYGVKD. The CDR3 length is 13 residues. Deletions cut 4 bases from V and 0 bases from J, with 6 bases between.

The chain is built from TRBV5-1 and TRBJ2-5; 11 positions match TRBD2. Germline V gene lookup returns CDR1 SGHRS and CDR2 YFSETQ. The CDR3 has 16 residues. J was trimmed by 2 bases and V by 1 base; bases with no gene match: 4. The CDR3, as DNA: TGCGCCAGCAGCTTGACTAGCGGGAGTGCACAAGAGACCCAGTACTTC. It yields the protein CASSLTSGSAQETQYF.

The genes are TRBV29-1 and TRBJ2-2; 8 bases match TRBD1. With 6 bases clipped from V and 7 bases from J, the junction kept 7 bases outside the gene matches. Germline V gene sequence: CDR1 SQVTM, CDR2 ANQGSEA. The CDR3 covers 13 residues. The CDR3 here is CSVAGGEHGELFF. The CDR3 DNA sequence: TGCAGCGTCGCAGGGGGCGAACACGGGGAGCTGTTTTTT.

The CDR3: CASSLGSRQGAYGYTF. DNA of the CDR3: TGCGCCAGCAGCTTGGGATCGAGACAGGGGGCCTATGGCTACACCTTC. The chain couples TRBV5-1 to TRBJ1-2, with 10 bases fitting TRBD1. From germline, CDR1 is SGHRS and CDR2 YFSETQ. Germline trimming cut 0 bases from V and 4 bases from J; bases unmatched to any gene: 6. CDR3 length: 16 amino acids.

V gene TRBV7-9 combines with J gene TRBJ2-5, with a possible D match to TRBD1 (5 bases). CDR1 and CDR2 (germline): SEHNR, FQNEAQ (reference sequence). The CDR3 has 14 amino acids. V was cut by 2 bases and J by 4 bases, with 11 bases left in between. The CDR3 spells CASSLTSTGETQYF. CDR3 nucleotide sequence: TGTGCCAGCAGCTTAACGTCCACAGGAGAGACCCAGTACTTC.

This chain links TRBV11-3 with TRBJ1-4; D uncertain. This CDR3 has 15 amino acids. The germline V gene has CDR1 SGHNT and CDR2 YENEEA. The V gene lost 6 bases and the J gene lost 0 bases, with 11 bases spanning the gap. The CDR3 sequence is CASRLDGATNEKLFF. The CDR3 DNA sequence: TGTGCCAGCAGGTTGGACGGGGCAACTAATGAAAAACTGTTTTTT.

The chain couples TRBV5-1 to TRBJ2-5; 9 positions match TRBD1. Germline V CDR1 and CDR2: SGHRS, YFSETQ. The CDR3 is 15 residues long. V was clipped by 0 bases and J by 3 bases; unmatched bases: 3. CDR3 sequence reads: CASSLGTGVEETQYF. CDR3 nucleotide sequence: TGCGCCAGCAGCTTGGGGACAGGGGTGGAAGAGACCCAGTACTTC.

In nucleotides, the CDR3 is TGCGCCAGCAGTGCAAACAGCCTCCGATTCGGGGCTGGGGCCAACGTCCTGACTTTC. Its protein product is CASSANSLRFGAGANVLTF. The chain uses TRBV10-2 and TRBJ2-6, with D tentatively TRBD2 (5 bases). CDR3 length equals 19 residues. The germline gives CDR1 WSHSY, CDR2 SAAADI. Trimming took off 4 bases at V and 2 bases at J, with 21 bases between the two ends.

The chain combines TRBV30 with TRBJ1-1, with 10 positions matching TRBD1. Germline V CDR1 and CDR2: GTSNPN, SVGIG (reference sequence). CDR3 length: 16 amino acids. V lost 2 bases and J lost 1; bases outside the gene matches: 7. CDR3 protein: CAWSSPGQGTNTEAFF. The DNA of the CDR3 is TGTGCCTGGAGTTCACCGGGACAGGGGACGAACACTGAAGCTTTCTTT. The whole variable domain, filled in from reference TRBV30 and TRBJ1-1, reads SQTIHQWPATLVQPVGSPLSLECTVEGTSNPNLYWYRQAAGRGLQLLFYSVGIGQISSEVPQNLSASRPQDRQFILSSKKLLLSDSGFYLCAWSSPGQGTNTEAFFGQGTRLTVV.

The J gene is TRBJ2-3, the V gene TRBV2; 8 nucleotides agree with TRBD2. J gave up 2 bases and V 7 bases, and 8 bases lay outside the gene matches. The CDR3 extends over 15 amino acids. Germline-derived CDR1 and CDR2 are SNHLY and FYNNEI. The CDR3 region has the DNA TGTGCCAGCATCCGGGGGGGGCGTGACACAGATACGCAGTATTTT. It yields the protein CASIRGGRDTDTQYF.

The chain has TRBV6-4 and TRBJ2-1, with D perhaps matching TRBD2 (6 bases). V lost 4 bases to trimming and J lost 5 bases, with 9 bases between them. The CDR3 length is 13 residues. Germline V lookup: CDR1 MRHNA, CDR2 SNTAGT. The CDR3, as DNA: TGTGCCAGCAGTGGGGGGGAACACAATGAGCAGTTCTTC. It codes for CASSGGEHNEQFF.

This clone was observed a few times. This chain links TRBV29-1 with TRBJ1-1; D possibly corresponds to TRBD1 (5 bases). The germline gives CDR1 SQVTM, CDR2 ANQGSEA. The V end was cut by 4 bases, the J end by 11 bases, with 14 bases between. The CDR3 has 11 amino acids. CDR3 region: CSVASQGGAFF. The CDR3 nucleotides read TGCAGCGTTGCCAGCCAGGGAGGGGCTTTCTTT.

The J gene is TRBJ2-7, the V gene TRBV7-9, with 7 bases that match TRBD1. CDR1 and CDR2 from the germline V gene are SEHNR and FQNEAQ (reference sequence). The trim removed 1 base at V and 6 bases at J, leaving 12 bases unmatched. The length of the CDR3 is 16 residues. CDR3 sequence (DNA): TGTGCCAGCAGCTTAGAGAAGACAGGGCGTCGAGGCGAGCAGTACTTC. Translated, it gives CASSLEKTGRRGEQYF.